The text below deals with one T cell receptor beta chain. This sample is drawn from a study of radiotherapy plus CTLA-4 blockade in lung cancer. The assay was immunoSEQ multiplex PCR, and TCRdb's table has in-frame clones only and misses some. The data contain 90,000 to 150,000 clones, just under 80% of them singletons. The CDR3 extends over 15 amino acids. Between the trimmed V and J ends, which lost 4 bases and 4 bases, there was a span of 16 bases. Germline assignment: CDR1 MNHNS and CDR2 SASEGT. The rearrangement joins TRBV6-1 to TRBJ1-1; D possibly corresponds to TRBD1 (6 bases). Sequenced here: peripheral blood, sampled from a patient treated with radiotherapy plus ipilimumab. This receptor was taken from a human donor with non-small cell lung cancer who had a partial response to radiotherapy plus ipilimumab. Here the CDR3 DNA reads TGTGCCAGCAGTGTAGTACAGGGTTCGGCCACTGAAGCTTTCTTT. It encodes CASSVVQGSATEAFF.